The present TCR beta chain was sequenced within a study of T cell repertoires in cytomegalovirus infection (dated by TCRdb to about 2019). Looking at the study overall: Alongside well-studied HLA-B-restricted epitopes, the peptide stimulations were aimed at recently identified HLA-C-restricted CMV epitopes, whose presentation resists viral immunomodulation. Donor HLA type was relevant to the analysis, because carriage of CMV infection together with the matching HLA type was indicated by public TCR beta signatures.

The study at large found these results: The ex vivo response was dominated by HLA-C-restricted CMV-specific TCR beta clonotypes, which also provided the single most frequent clonotype in two of eight donors. In both this cohort and an independent cohort of approximately 350 donors, the cumulative frequency of public TCR beta family members distinguished carriers of CMV infection plus the relevant HLA type.

From V the trimming removes 5 bases and from J it removes 9 bases, while the gene matches leave 13 bases of the junction unaccounted for. The CDR3 has 16 amino acids, counting the end cysteine and phenylalanine. The only DNA kept is the CDR3, 48 bases in frame from the first base. This clonotype showed up just a few times. What this receptor recognizes is not known. Base qualities are not recorded, but no much larger clone differs from it by a single base. The treatment or condition label corresponds to: in vitro stimulation with specific CMV peptide epitopes to enrich CMV-specific T cells. Sequencing was carried out with an Illumina HiSeq 1500. The public reads were reprocessed in TCRdb via fastp at Q25 and MiXCR, keeping in-frame beta chains. Duplicate CDR3 protein sequences are folded into a single record with the most common DNA and genes. Present in this sample are around 800,000 distinct CDR3 sequences, about 33% of which were seen just once. Approximately 13% of the sample is held by the ten biggest clonotypes.

Here the chain combines TRBV12-3 or TRBV12-4 and TRBJ1-5; TRBD1 agrees with 10 junctional bases. The specimen comprised cultured CD8+ T cells from PBMCs, sampled from culture after CMV antigen stimulation. This sequence was found in a human donor in good health (CMV status not recorded). Some clones in this sample may be carry-over from other donors' samples. The nucleotide sequence is given as TGTGCCAGCAGTCCCGAGGGACAGGGGAAAATGGGGCCCCAGCATTTT. Protein translation: CASSPEGQGKMGPQHF.